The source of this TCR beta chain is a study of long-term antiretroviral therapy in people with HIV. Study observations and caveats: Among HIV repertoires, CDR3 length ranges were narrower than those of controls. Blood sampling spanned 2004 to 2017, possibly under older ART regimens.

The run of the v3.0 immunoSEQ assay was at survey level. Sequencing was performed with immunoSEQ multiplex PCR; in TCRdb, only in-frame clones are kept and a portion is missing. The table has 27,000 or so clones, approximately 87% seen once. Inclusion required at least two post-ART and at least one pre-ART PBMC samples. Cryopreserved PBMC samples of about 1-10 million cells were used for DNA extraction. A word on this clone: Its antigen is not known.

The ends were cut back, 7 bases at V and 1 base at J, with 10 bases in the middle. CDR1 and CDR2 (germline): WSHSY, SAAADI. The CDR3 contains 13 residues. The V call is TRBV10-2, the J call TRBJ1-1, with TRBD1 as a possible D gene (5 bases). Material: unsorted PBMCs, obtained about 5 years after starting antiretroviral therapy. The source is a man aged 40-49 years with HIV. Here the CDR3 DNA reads TGCGCCAGCATGTTTACAGGGAACACTGAAGCTTTCTTT. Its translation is CASMFTGNTEAFF.